The source of this TCR beta chain is a study of blood T cells in healthy people across ages. Per the germline V gene, CDR1 is SGHRS and CDR2 is YFSETQ. Trimming took 4 bases from V and 1 from J, leaving 19 bases between them. This CDR3 is 17 amino acids long. It was with a sample-barcoded 5' primer and a J-beta primer mix that a second PCR of roughly 7 to 11 cycles was run. TCRdb independently ran MiXCR on the 5' RACE reads; one entry per CDR3 protein. Of about 1.1 million distinct CDR3 sequences in the sample, more than 30% were seen once. The receptor was derived from a young man in good health. Sequencing was performed on blood. This chain joins TRBV5-1 and TRBJ2-3; TRBD1 might be the D (6 bases). DNA for the CDR3: TGCGCCAGCAGCCACTCCGCCTCGGGACAACGCACAGATACGCAGTATTTT. As protein: CASSHSASGQRTDTQYF.